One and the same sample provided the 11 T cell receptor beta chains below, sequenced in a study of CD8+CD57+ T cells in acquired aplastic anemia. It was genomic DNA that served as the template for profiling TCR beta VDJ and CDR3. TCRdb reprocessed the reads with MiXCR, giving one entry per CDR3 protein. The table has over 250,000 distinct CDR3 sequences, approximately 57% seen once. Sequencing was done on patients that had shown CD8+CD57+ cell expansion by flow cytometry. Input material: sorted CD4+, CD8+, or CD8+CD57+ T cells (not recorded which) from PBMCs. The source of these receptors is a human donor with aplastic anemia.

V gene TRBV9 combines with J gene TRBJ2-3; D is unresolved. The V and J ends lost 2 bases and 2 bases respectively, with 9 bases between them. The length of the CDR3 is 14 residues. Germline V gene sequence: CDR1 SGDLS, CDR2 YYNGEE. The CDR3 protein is CASSVESITDTQYF. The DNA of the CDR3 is TGTGCCAGCAGCGTGGAGTCAATCACAGATACGCAGTATTTT. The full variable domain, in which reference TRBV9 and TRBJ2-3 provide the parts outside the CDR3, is DSGVTQTPKHLITATGQRVTLRCSPRSGDLSVYWYQQSLDQGLQFLIQYYNGEERAKGNILERFSAQQFPDLHSELNLSSLELGDSALYFCASSVESITDTQYFGPGTRLTVL.

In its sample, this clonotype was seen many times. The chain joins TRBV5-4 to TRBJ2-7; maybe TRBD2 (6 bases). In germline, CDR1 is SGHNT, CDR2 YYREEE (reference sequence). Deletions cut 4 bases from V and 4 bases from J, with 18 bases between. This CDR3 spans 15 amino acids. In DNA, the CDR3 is TGTGCCAGCAGCGCGGGGCTTGGGACCTCATACGAGCAGTACTTC. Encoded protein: CASSAGLGTSYEQYF.

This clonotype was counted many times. This chain's CDR3 is CSARNWRRTSYEQYF. CDR3 bases: TGCAGTGCTAGAAACTGGAGGCGCACCTCCTACGAGCAGTACTTC. J is TRBJ2-7 and V is TRBV20-1; TRBD2 might be the D (5 bases). Trimming took 2 bases from V and 0 from J, leaving 14 bases between them. CDR3 size: 15 residues. Germline CDR1 reads DFQATT; CDR2 reads SNEGSKA (reference sequence).

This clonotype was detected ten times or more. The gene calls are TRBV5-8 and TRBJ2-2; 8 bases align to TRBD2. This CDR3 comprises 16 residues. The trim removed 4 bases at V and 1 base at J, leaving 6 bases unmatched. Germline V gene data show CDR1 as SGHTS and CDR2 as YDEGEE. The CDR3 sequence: CASSLWTSLNTGELFF. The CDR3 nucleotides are TGTGCCAGCAGCCTATGGACTAGCTTGAACACCGGGGAGCTGTTTTTT.

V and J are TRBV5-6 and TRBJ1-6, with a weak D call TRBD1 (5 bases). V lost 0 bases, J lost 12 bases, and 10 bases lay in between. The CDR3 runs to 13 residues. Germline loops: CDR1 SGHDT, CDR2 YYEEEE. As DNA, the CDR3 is TGTGCCAGCAGCTTGGGTGGGCAGGGACCCCTCCACTTT. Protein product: CASSLGGQGPLHF. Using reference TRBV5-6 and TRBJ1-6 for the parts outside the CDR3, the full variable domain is DAGVTQSPTHLIKTRGQQVTLRCSPKSGHDTVSWYQQALGQGPQFIFQYYEEEERQRGNFPDRFSGHQFPNYSSELNVNALLLGDSALYLCASSLGGQGPLHFGNGTRLTVT.

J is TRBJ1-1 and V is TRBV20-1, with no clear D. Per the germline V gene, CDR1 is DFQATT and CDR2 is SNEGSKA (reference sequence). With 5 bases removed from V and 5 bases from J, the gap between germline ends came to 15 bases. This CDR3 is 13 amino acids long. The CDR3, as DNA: TGCAGTGCTGAGACCCGGGTAGGGACTGAAGCTTTCTTT. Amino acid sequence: CSAETRVGTEAFF.

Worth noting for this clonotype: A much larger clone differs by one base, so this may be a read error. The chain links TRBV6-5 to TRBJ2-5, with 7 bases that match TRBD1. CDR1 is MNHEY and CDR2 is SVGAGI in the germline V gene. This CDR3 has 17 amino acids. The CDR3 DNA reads TGTGCCAGCAGTTACTCAATGACAGGGCTTACCCAAGAGGCCCAGTACTTC. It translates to CASSYSMTGLTQEAQYF.

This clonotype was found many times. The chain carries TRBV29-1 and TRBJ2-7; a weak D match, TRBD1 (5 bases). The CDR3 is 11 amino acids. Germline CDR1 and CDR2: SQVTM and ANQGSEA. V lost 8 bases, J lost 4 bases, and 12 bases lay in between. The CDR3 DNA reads TGCAGCTTCCAGGGCCCTTACGAGCAGTACTTC. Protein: CSFQGPYEQYF.

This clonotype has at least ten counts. CDR3 loop: CSAPTGTGPAGSYEQYF. Written as DNA, the CDR3 is TGCAGTGCCCCCACCGGGACAGGGCCCGCTGGCTCCTACGAGCAGTACTTC. V and J are TRBV20-1 and TRBJ2-7; 9 bases map to TRBD1. The CDR3 is made up of 17 amino acids. In germline, CDR1 is DFQATT, CDR2 SNEGSKA (reference sequence). V was pared by 6 bases and J by 0 bases, with 15 bases of the junction left unmatched.

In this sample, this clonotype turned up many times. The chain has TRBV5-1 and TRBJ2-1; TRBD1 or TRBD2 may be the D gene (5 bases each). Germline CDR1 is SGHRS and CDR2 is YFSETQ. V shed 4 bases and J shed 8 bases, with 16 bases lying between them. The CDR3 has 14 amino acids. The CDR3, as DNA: TGCGCCAGCAGCCTTGCCCCTGGGACCTATGAGCAGTTCTTC. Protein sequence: CASSLAPGTYEQFF.

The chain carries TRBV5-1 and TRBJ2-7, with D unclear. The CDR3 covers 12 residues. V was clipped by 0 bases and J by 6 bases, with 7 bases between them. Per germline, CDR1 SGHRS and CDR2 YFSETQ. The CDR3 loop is CASSLEGPEQYF. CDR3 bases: TGCGCCAGCAGCTTGGAAGGGCCCGAGCAGTACTTC.